The 8 T cell receptor beta chains below all came from one sample that was sequenced in a study of blood T cell repertoires in COVID-19. The repertoire was sequenced with immunoSEQ multiplex PCR; TCRdb's copy has only in-frame clones and lacks some. The sample yields 200,000 or so clones, about 89% seen once. The sample was PBMCs or T cells enriched from blood (not recorded which). Receptors originate from a woman aged 18-35 years who had recovered from COVID-19.

This sequence joins TRBV4-1 and TRBJ2-1, with D possibly TRBD2 on 5 matching bases. This CDR3 has 12 amino acids. V lost 5 bases to trimming and J lost 9 bases, with 11 bases between them. Per germline, CDR1 MGHRA and CDR2 YSYEKL. The CDR3, as DNA: TGCGCCAGCAGCAAGTCCGCGGGTGAGCAGTTCTTC. This encodes CASSKSAGEQFF.

This chain joins TRBV5-1 and TRBJ1-5, with D uncertain. The CDR3 spans 15 residues. Looked up from germline, CDR1 is SGHRS and CDR2 is YFSETQ. Trimming took off 5 bases at V and 0 bases at J, with 12 bases between the two ends. CDR3 DNA sequence: TGCGCCAGCAGGCCCATGCCAGATAGCAATCAGCCCCAGCATTTT. It codes for CASRPMPDSNQPQHF.

The CDR3 DNA sequence: TGTGCCAGCACCGCACCACTTTGGGCAGCCTATGGCTACACCTTC. Protein product: CASTAPLWAAYGYTF. The V call is TRBV6-5, the J call TRBJ1-2; no definite D call. V dropped 7 bases and J dropped 4 bases, with 19 bases sitting between them. Per the germline V gene, CDR1 is MNHEY and CDR2 is SVGAGI. The CDR3 is 15 residues long.

This clone was observed at least ten times. The chain has TRBV30 and TRBJ1-4, with D maybe TRBD1 (5 bases). Trimming stripped 0 bases from V and 11 bases from J, with 13 bases between. The CDR3 is 13 residues long. CDR1 GTSNPN and CDR2 SVGIG come from the germline V gene (reference sequence). The CDR3 DNA reads TGTGCCTGGAGTGTAGACAGTTCAGGGAAACTGTTTTTT. It yields the protein CAWSVDSSGKLFF. The full variable domain, rest sourced from reference TRBV30 and TRBJ1-4, is SQTIHQWPATLVQPVGSPLSLECTVEGTSNPNLYWYRQAAGRGLQLLFYSVGIGQISSEVPQNLSASRPQDRQFILSSKKLLLSDSGFYLCAWSVDSSGKLFFGSGTQLSVL.

This clone was found a few times. The chain has TRBV5-4 and TRBJ1-2; TRBD1 matches 9 bases. The CDR3 is made up of 15 amino acids. Germline V CDR1 and CDR2: SGHNT, YYREEE (reference sequence). The V gene end was trimmed by 4 bases and the J gene end by 6 bases; junction bases not matched to a gene: 10. Here the CDR3 DNA reads TGTGCCAGCAGCCCTCGACAGGGGGTTATGGATGGCTACACCTTC. It specifies CASSPRQGVMDGYTF.

The gene calls are TRBV5-6 and TRBJ1-2, with D unclear. V lost 1 base and J 3 bases, leaving 4 bases between the germline ends. There are 12 residues in the CDR3. The germline gives CDR1 SGHDT, CDR2 YYEEEE. The CDR3 coding sequence is TGTGCCAGCAGCTTGTATGACTATGGCTACACCTTC. It yields the protein CASSLYDYGYTF.

This clone was seen once. V and J are TRBV7-3 and TRBJ2-3; TRBD2 matches 10 bases. J was trimmed by 2 bases and V by 4 bases; bases with no gene match: 6. This CDR3 is 16 amino acids long. Germline V lookup: CDR1 SGHTA, CDR2 FQGTGA. In nucleotides, the CDR3 is TGTGCCAGCAGCTGGGCTAGCGGGGGTCACACAGATACGCAGTATTTT. It translates to CASSWASGGHTDTQYF.

The J gene is TRBJ1-2, the V gene TRBV6-5; D is undetermined. The CDR3 covers 15 residues. Trimming pared 5 bases from V and 8 bases from J, leaving 21 bases between. Per germline, CDR1 MNHEY and CDR2 SVGAGI. The CDR3 DNA is TGTGCCAGCAGTCACAGTGCGACCGCCGGTAAGGGCTACACCTTC. This sequence encodes CASSHSATAGKGYTF.